The 30 T cell receptor beta chains in this list originate from one sample, sequenced in a study of Graves' ophthalmopathy and Graves' hyperthyroidism. Beta-chain TCR CDR3 regions were amplified from RNA transcripts. Following a first-round RT-PCR that used HTBI primers, a second-round multiplex PCR was carried out. Each CDR3 protein is one row after TCRdb ran MiXCR on the multiplex PCR reads. This sample yields over 650,000 distinct CDR3 sequences, of which under 50% are seen a single time; 3% to 3.5% belongs to the top ten. The sequencing input was peripheral blood. The source is an adult man with Graves' ophthalmopathy.

This chain connects TRBV29-1 to TRBJ2-7; 14 nucleotides line up with TRBD2. Trimming removed 7 bases from V and 4 bases from J; junction bases left unmatched: 6. CDR1 is SQVTM, CDR2 ANQGSEA, per germline. There are 14 residues in the CDR3. The CDR3 DNA reads TGCAGCGCGGACAGGACTAGCGGGGGGTACGAGCAGTACTTC. This gives the protein CSADRTSGGYEQYF.

This chain joins TRBV7-9 and TRBJ2-2; TRBD1 matches at 11 bases. The V and J ends lost 8 bases and 6 bases, in that order; junction bases with no gene match: 8. In germline, CDR1 is SEHNR, CDR2 FQNEAQ (reference sequence). This CDR3 contains 15 residues. This CDR3 reads CASGPGQGVSGELFF. As DNA, the CDR3 is TGTGCCAGCGGCCCGGGACAGGGGGTATCCGGGGAGCTGTTTTTT.

This clonotype was counted ten times or more. This chain joins TRBV5-5 and TRBJ1-1; no reliable D call. This CDR3 region has 13 residues. CDR1 is SGHKS and CDR2 is YYEKEE in the germline V gene (reference sequence). Trimming cost V 4 bases and J 1 base, with 8 bases left between them. CDR3: CASSPTPNTEAFF. The CDR3 nucleotides read TGTGCCAGCAGCCCGACACCGAACACTGAAGCTTTCTTT.

The V gene is TRBV7-8, the J gene TRBJ1-1; perhaps TRBD1 as D (5 bases). The CDR3 is 14 amino acids. Germline CDR1 is SGHVS and CDR2 is FQNEAQ. The V gene lost 5 bases and the J gene lost 10 bases, with 20 bases spanning the gap. CDR3 protein: CASSVGTGLWVAFF. As DNA, the CDR3 is TGTGCCAGCAGCGTAGGGACGGGACTTTGGGTAGCTTTCTTT.

This sequence joins TRBV10-3 and TRBJ1-6, with a tentative D call TRBD1 (5 bases). V lost 11 bases, J lost 5 bases, and 16 bases lay in between. The CDR3 consists of 14 residues. CDR1 and CDR2 (germline): ENHRY, SYGVKD. DNA for the CDR3: TGTGCCGGCAATCAAGTCAGGGATAATTCACCCCTCCACTTT. It specifies CAGNQVRDNSPLHF.

Remarks on this clonotype: A single base separates this from a much larger clone, so it may be a read error. This chain joins TRBV7-2 and TRBJ2-7, with D tentatively TRBD2 (5 bases). The CDR3 has 14 amino acids. Per the germline V gene, CDR1 is SGHTA and CDR2 is FQGNSA. CDR3 amino acids: CAGSFPGNDGEQYF. CDR3 nucleotides: TGTGCCGGCAGCTTTCCCGGGAACGATGGGGAGCAGTACTTC.

There are many counts of this clonotype. This chain joins TRBV29-1 and TRBJ1-5; no reliable D call. This CDR3 has 13 residues. CDR1 SQVTM and CDR2 ANQGSEA come from the germline V gene. The germline V and J ends were trimmed by 4 bases and 6 bases, with 13 bases remaining between them. CDR3 sequence (DNA): TGCAGCGTTGCCACATCATCGGGTCAGCCCCAGCATTTT. Protein product: CSVATSSGQPQHF.

This clonotype was recorded at least ten times. The chain links TRBV7-2 to TRBJ2-5; TRBD1 matches at 8 bases. V was pared by 4 bases and J by 2 bases, with 3 bases of the junction left unmatched. The CDR3 consists of 14 residues. The germline gives CDR1 SGHTA, CDR2 FQGNSA. In nucleotides, the CDR3 is TGTGCCAGCAGCTGGGGACAGGAACAAGAGACCCAGTACTTC. Translating it yields CASSWGQEQETQYF.

CDR3 amino acids: CASSDRTGNNSPLHF. The CDR3 DNA is TGTGCCAGCAGCGATCGGACAGGGAATAATTCACCCCTCCACTTT. The chain joins TRBV7-2 to TRBJ1-6, with TRBD1 matching 8 bases. The germline V gene has CDR1 SGHTA and CDR2 FQGNSA. The CDR3 is made up of 15 amino acids. J was trimmed by 5 bases and V by 5 bases; bases with no gene match: 5.

This clonotype was counted many times. V is TRBV7-2 and J is TRBJ2-5; the match to TRBD2 covers 11 bases. CDR3 length equals 14 residues. J was trimmed by 4 bases and V by 4 bases; bases with no gene match: 2. In germline, CDR1 is SGHTA, CDR2 FQGNSA. The CDR3 loop is CASSSGLAGETQYF. DNA of the CDR3: TGTGCCAGCAGCTCAGGACTAGCGGGAGAGACCCAGTACTTC.

The CDR3 region is CASSLYQGTIDGYTF. DNA of the CDR3: TGTGCCAGCAGCCTGTATCAGGGGACTATCGATGGCTACACCTTC. The rearrangement uses TRBV7-2 and TRBJ1-2, with D perhaps TRBD1 (6 bases). With 5 bases removed from V and 6 bases from J, the gap between germline ends came to 19 bases. The CDR3 runs to 15 residues. Germline CDR1 reads SGHTA; CDR2 reads FQGNSA.

This clonotype was counted at least ten times. The chain carries TRBV19 and TRBJ1-6; D not resolved. CDR1 and CDR2 from the germline V gene are LNHDA and SQIVND (reference sequence). There are 14 residues in the CDR3. The V end was cut by 6 bases, the J end by 3 bases, with 9 bases between. Here the CDR3 reads CASRSSYYNSPLHF. In DNA form, the CDR3 reads TGTGCCAGTAGAAGTTCTTACTATAATTCACCCCTCCACTTT.

J is TRBJ2-7 and V is TRBV25-1; a weak D match, TRBD2 (5 bases). This CDR3 contains 15 residues. Germline-derived CDR1 and CDR2 are MGHDK and SYGVNS. Trimming cost V 8 bases and J 0 bases, with 17 bases left between them. CDR3 in DNA: TGTGCCAGCTGGAGGCTGAGTAGCAGCTCCTACGAGCAGTACTTC. As protein: CASWRLSSSSYEQYF.

This chain's CDR3 is CASSATDRGTDEAFF. CDR3 DNA sequence: TGTGCCAGCAGTGCTACAGACAGGGGGACGGATGAAGCTTTCTTT. The V gene is TRBV25-1, the J gene TRBJ1-1; TRBD1 aligns across 9 bases. The ends lost 4 bases at V and 7 bases at J; junction bases unmatched: 10. CDR1 and CDR2 (germline): MGHDK, SYGVNS. CDR3 size: 15 residues.

This clonotype was recorded at least ten times. The chain uses TRBV4-2 and TRBJ1-5, with 9 positions matching TRBD1. The CDR3 runs to 15 residues. V dropped 4 bases and J dropped 5; count of bases not matched to a gene: 6. CDR1 LGHNA and CDR2 YNFKEQ come from the germline V gene. The CDR3 DNA reads as TGTGCCAGCAGCCCGGAAGGGACAGGGCATCAGCCCCAGCATTTT. As protein: CASSPEGTGHQPQHF.

This clonotype was detected many times. The chain couples TRBV19 to TRBJ2-7, with a weak D call TRBD1 (6 bases). Germline values: CDR1 LNHDA, CDR2 SQIVND (reference sequence). V was pared by 9 bases and J by 2 bases, with 14 bases between. The CDR3 totals 13 residues. The CDR3 DNA reads TGTGCCAGCGAAGGGGGAACAACCTACGAGCAGTACTTC. It translates to CASEGGTTYEQYF.

This clonotype was picked up a small number of times. The rearrangement links TRBV20-1 to TRBJ2-5, with 9 bases identical to TRBD2. The CDR3 consists of 14 residues. The J segment lost 4 bases and the V segment lost 3 bases, leaving 6 bases of the junction unmatched. Germline CDR1 is DFQATT and CDR2 is SNEGSKA (reference sequence). The CDR3 nucleotides are TGCAGTGCTAGTCGGCGGGGGGGCCTAGAGACCCAGTACTTC. It encodes CSASRRGGLETQYF.

In its sample, this clonotype was seen many times. The V and J genes are TRBV20-1 and TRBJ1-1, with TRBD1 as a possible D gene (5 bases). The CDR3 has 13 residues. Germline loops: CDR1 DFQATT, CDR2 SNEGSKA (reference sequence). V was shortened by 5 bases and J by 0 bases, with 10 bases between the two germline ends. CDR3 in amino acids: CSAAGGMNTEAFF. The CDR3 nucleotides read TGCAGTGCTGCCGGGGGTATGAACACTGAAGCTTTCTTT.

The chain carries TRBV19 and TRBJ2-1; weak D call: TRBD2 (5 bases). This CDR3 has 14 residues. The ends were cut back, 7 bases at V and 4 bases at J, with 14 bases in the middle. Germline V gives CDR1 LNHDA, CDR2 SQIVND (reference sequence). The CDR3 protein is CASNAGPRYNEQFF. In DNA, the CDR3 is TGTGCCAGTAATGCGGGCCCAAGATACAATGAGCAGTTCTTC.

The gene calls are TRBV7-9 and TRBJ1-2, with 7 nucleotides matching TRBD1. This CDR3 is 14 amino acids long. V gave up 4 bases and J gave up 6 bases; unmatched junction bases: 8. In germline, CDR1 is SEHNR, CDR2 FQNEAQ (reference sequence). CDR3 coding DNA: TGTGCCAGCAGCTCCTCCGACAGGGACGATGGCTACACCTTC. Amino acid sequence: CASSSSDRDDGYTF.

This clonotype was observed many times. This chain joins TRBV24-1 and TRBJ1-1; D unclear. This CDR3 contains 13 residues. V gave up 3 bases and J gave up 1 base, with 5 bases separating them. Germline CDR1 and CDR2: KGHDR and SFDVKD. DNA for the CDR3: TGTGCCACCAGTGATGACAAGAACACTGAAGCTTTCTTT. Translated, it gives CATSDDKNTEAFF.

The CDR3 loop is CASSFPGQGAGGQYF. In nucleotides, the CDR3 is TGTGCCAGCAGTTTCCCGGGACAGGGGGCAGGTGGGCAGTACTTC. The chain carries TRBV12-3 or TRBV12-4 and TRBJ2-7; 12 nucleotides align to TRBD1. The CDR3 runs to 15 residues. The trim removed 3 bases at V and 9 bases at J, leaving 9 bases unmatched.

In its sample, this clonotype was seen many times. The chain carries TRBV20-1 and TRBJ2-7; no clear D. Per the germline V gene, CDR1 is DFQATT and CDR2 is SNEGSKA (reference sequence). This CDR3 has 15 residues. V lost 0 bases to trimming and J lost 0 bases, with 12 bases between them. The DNA of the CDR3 is TGCAGTGCTAGAGAGTACCCCGCCGGCTCCTACGAGCAGTACTTC. Its protein product is CSAREYPAGSYEQYF.

The rearrangement links TRBV7-7 to TRBJ2-2, with a weak D call TRBD2 (6 bases). This CDR3 has 14 residues. Germline CDR1 is SSHAT and CDR2 is FNYEAQ (reference sequence). The CDR3, as DNA: TGTGCTAGCGGCTCGAATAGGGGAACCGGGGAGCTGTTTTTT. Translation: CASGSNRGTGELFF.

Here the CDR3 reads CASSQEGLAGGPETQYF. In DNA, the CDR3 is TGCGCCAGCAGCCAAGAAGGGCTAGCGGGAGGGCCGGAGACCCAGTACTTC. The rearrangement links TRBV4-3 to TRBJ2-5; TRBD2 agrees at 12 bases. V lost 0 bases to trimming and J lost 5 bases; unmatched junction nucleotides: 7. Germline lookup yields CDR1 LGHNA and CDR2 YSLEER. The CDR3 totals 17 residues.

This clonotype came up many times. V and J are TRBV10-3 and TRBJ1-5; D is ambiguous. Germline V gene lookup returns CDR1 ENHRY and CDR2 SYGVKD. V gave up 3 bases and J gave up 2 bases, with 11 bases separating them. This CDR3 contains 15 residues. For the CDR3, the DNA is TGTGCCATCAGTGATAAGCGTTTTGGCAATCAGCCCCAGCATTTT. It encodes CAISDKRFGNQPQHF.

In this sample, this clonotype turned up many times. The chain joins TRBV2 to TRBJ1-2; TRBD1 matches at 8 bases. This CDR3 region has 14 residues. V lost 6 bases, J lost 4 bases, and 7 bases stayed unmatched. Germline lookup yields CDR1 SNHLY and CDR2 FYNNEI. The CDR3 spells CASRMTGALYGYTF. The CDR3 DNA follows: TGTGCCAGCAGGATGACAGGGGCCCTCTATGGCTACACCTTC.

This clonotype appeared a few times. The chain is built from TRBV12-3 or TRBV12-4 and TRBJ2-2; TRBD1 might be the D (6 bases). V lost 6 bases and J 1 base, leaving 12 bases between the germline ends. The CDR3 totals 15 residues. The CDR3 sequence: CASSSGQKNTGELFF. Written as DNA, the CDR3 is TGTGCCAGCAGCTCCGGACAGAAGAACACCGGGGAGCTGTTTTTT.

CDR3 in DNA: TGTGCCACCAGCGCCCGGACGGATGGCTACGAGCAGTACTTC. It yields the protein CATSARTDGYEQYF. The V and J genes are TRBV15 and TRBJ2-7, with D hard to call. Germline CDR1 LNHNV, CDR2 YYDKDF (reference sequence). V shed 5 bases and J shed 3 bases, with 14 bases lying between them. This CDR3 spans 14 amino acids.

The chain employs TRBV6-6 and TRBJ2-3; 8 positions agree with TRBD2. Germline V gives CDR1 MNHNY, CDR2 SVGAGI (reference sequence). V lost 6 bases to trimming and J lost 4 bases; unmatched junction nucleotides: 6. This CDR3 contains 14 residues. CDR3 loop: CASSPGRESDTQYF. The CDR3 DNA is TGTGCCAGCAGCCCCGGGAGGGAGTCAGATACGCAGTATTTT.